A single sample is the source of the 15 T cell receptor beta chains below, sequenced in a study of cytomegalovirus exposure and HLA in healthy donors. PCR was performed using 60 Vbeta and 13 Jbeta primers. The table came from immunoSEQ multiplex PCR; TCRdb's copy has only in-frame clones and leaves some out. The sample contains 80,000 to 95,000 clones, 81% of which appear only once. The sequencing sample was made of PBMCs. Receptors originate from a woman under 40 in good health and CMV-seronegative.

The chain combines TRBV28 with TRBJ2-1; 7 nucleotides match TRBD2. Germline V lookup: CDR1 MDHEN, CDR2 SYDVKM. V trimming: 7 bases; J trimming: 7 bases; junction bases outside the gene matches: 10. This CDR3 is 14 amino acids long. This chain's CDR3 is CASTQAGAKNEQFF. CDR3 coding DNA: TGTGCCAGCACCCAGGCGGGAGCTAAAAATGAGCAGTTCTTC.

This chain uses TRBV6-1 with TRBJ1-4; D is possibly TRBD1 (6 bases). The CDR3 runs 14 residues. From germline, CDR1 is MNHNS and CDR2 SASEGT. Trimming removed 2 bases at V and 7 bases at J, with 11 bases between. The DNA for the CDR3 is TGTGCCAGCAGTGAATGGGCCAGGGGTGAAAAACTGTTTTTT. It yields the protein CASSEWARGEKLFF.

A few counts support this clone. This chain links TRBV4-3 with TRBJ2-7; 8 bases agree with TRBD1. The CDR3 has 17 residues. Germline CDR1 LGHNA, CDR2 YSLEER. V dropped 4 bases and J dropped 3; count of bases not matched to a gene: 14. The CDR3 is CASSLPREARGLYEQYF. The CDR3 DNA reads as TGCGCCAGCAGCCTCCCTCGGGAAGCCAGGGGGCTCTACGAGCAGTACTTC.

This clone was seen a few times. The chain uses TRBV7-6 and TRBJ1-1; no definite D call. The V end lost 5 bases, the J end lost 0 bases, and 16 bases lay between the germline ends. Germline CDR1 SGHVS, CDR2 FNYEAQ. The CDR3 length is 16 residues. The CDR3 protein is CASSPQSGAMNTEAFF. CDR3 coding DNA: TGTGCCAGCAGCCCGCAGTCTGGAGCCATGAACACTGAAGCTTTCTTT.

This clone was recorded only once. This chain uses TRBV19 with TRBJ2-1; possible D gene TRBD2, 7 bases. The germline CDR1 and CDR2 sequences are LNHDA and SQIVND (reference sequence). This CDR3 has 16 residues. The V gene lost 5 bases and the J gene lost 6 bases, with 20 bases spanning the gap. The CDR3 is CASSPHLAEGVNEQFF. In DNA, the CDR3 is TGTGCCAGTAGTCCCCACCTAGCGGAGGGGGTCAATGAGCAGTTCTTC.

In its sample, this clone was seen a few times. The gene calls are TRBV7-8 and TRBJ1-2, with a weak D call TRBD1 (5 bases). V was pared by 1 base and J by 4 bases, with 22 bases between. CDR3 length: 18 amino acids. The germline gives CDR1 SGHVS, CDR2 FQNEAQ. In DNA form, the CDR3 reads TGTGCCAGCAGCTTAGATCTCGGGGGAGAGGTGCCCATCTATGGCTACACCTTC. It translates to CASSLDLGGEVPIYGYTF.

The chain is built from TRBV2 and TRBJ1-1; D perhaps matches TRBD1 (5 bases). There are 16 residues in the CDR3. Trimming took off 0 bases at V and 4 bases at J, with 15 bases between the two ends. Germline loops: CDR1 SNHLY, CDR2 FYNNEI. The CDR3 DNA follows: TGTGCCAGCAGTGAAGCGGGGGGGGTGGGGAGCACTGAAGCTTTCTTT. Translation: CASSEAGGVGSTEAFF.

This sequence joins TRBV6-6 and TRBJ2-3, with TRBD2 matching over 11 bases. Germline CDR1 is MNHNY and CDR2 is SVGAGI (reference sequence). This CDR3 comprises 16 residues. After removal of 5 bases from V and 2 bases from J, the junction contained 6 bases not matched to a gene. CDR3 sequence reads: CASSPNSGRDTDTQYF. DNA of the CDR3: TGTGCCAGCAGTCCGAATAGCGGGAGGGACACAGATACGCAGTATTTT.

The chain links TRBV2 to TRBJ2-5; 12 nucleotides match TRBD2. The J call may be mistaken, given a closer DNA end match to TRBJ2-7. This CDR3 contains 12 residues. Germline V gene lookup returns CDR1 SNHLY and CDR2 FYNNEI. Here the CDR3 reads CASRTSGSEQYF. CDR3 nucleotide sequence: TGTGCCAGCAGGACTAGCGGGAGCGAGCAGTACTTC.

The CDR3 loop reads CASSLGQFNEKLFF. In DNA form, the CDR3 reads TGTGCCAGCAGCTTAGGGCAGTTTAATGAAAAACTGTTTTTT. The genes are TRBV7-9 and TRBJ1-4; D is undetermined. The CDR3 totals 14 residues. The germline V gene has CDR1 SEHNR and CDR2 FQNEAQ (reference sequence). V shed 1 base and J shed 4 bases, with 7 bases lying between them.

The chain is built from TRBV7-9 and TRBJ2-1; perhaps TRBD2 as D (7 bases). CDR1 and CDR2 from the germline V gene are SEHNR and FQNEAQ (reference sequence). The CDR3 sequence is 16 residues long. Trimming removed 4 bases from V and 0 bases from J, with 13 bases in between. The CDR3 spells CASSSSGGVSYNEQFF. DNA of the CDR3: TGTGCCAGCAGCTCTTCGGGGGGCGTCTCCTACAATGAGCAGTTCTTC.

V and J are TRBV7-9 and TRBJ1-2, with 7 bases fitting TRBD1. V was pared by 5 bases and J by 8 bases, with 5 bases of the junction left unmatched. The length of the CDR3 is 12 residues. The germline V gene has CDR1 SEHNR and CDR2 FQNEAQ (reference sequence). As DNA, the CDR3 is TGTGCCAGCAGCGACAGGGCTTTAGGCTACACCTTC. It specifies CASSDRALGYTF.

This sequence joins TRBV6-1 and TRBJ2-7; no definite D call. Germline V gene lookup returns CDR1 MNHNS and CDR2 SASEGT. Between the trimmed V and J ends, which lost 2 bases and 2 bases, there was a span of 10 bases. The CDR3 runs 14 residues. As DNA, the CDR3 is TGTGCCAGCAGTGAACTCGCACAGCCCTACGAGCAGTACTTC. Protein product: CASSELAQPYEQYF.

V gene TRBV15 combines with J gene TRBJ2-5; 13 bases align to TRBD2. The CDR3 has 16 residues. The V gene's germline CDR1 is LNHNV and CDR2 YYDKDF (reference sequence). J lost 0 bases, V lost 5 bases, and 3 bases had no gene match. CDR3 sequence reads: CATSSGTSGNQETQYF. As DNA, the CDR3 is TGTGCCACCAGCTCCGGGACTAGCGGGAACCAAGAGACCCAGTACTTC. Using reference TRBV15 and TRBJ2-5 for the parts outside the CDR3, the full variable domain is DAMVIQNPRYQVTQFGKPVTLSCSQTLNHNVMYWYQQKSSQAPKLLFHYYDKDFNNEADTPDNFQSRRPNTSFCFLDIRSPGLGDTAMYLCATSSGTSGNQETQYFGPGTRLLVL.

The chain links TRBV18 to TRBJ1-1; 7 bases are shared with TRBD1. Losses at the gene ends were 3 bases for V and 0 bases for J; bases not matched to a gene: 1. This CDR3 comprises 14 residues. Per germline, CDR1 KGHSH and CDR2 LQKENI. In nucleotides, the CDR3 is TGTGCCAGCTCACCGGGACAGTTGAACACTGAAGCTTTCTTT. Translation gives CASSPGQLNTEAFF. Complete variable domain (other parts from reference TRBV18 and TRBJ1-1): NAGVMQNPRHLVRRRGQEARLRCSPMKGHSHVYWYRQLPEEGLKFMVYLQKENIIDESGMPKERFSAEFPKEGPSILRIQQVVRGDSAAYFCASSPGQLNTEAFFGQGTRLTVV.